This TCR beta chain stems from a study of blood T cell repertoires in COVID-19 (dated by TCRdb to about 2020). Background for the entire study: Samples covering the acute and convalescent phases of COVID-19 were provided by collaborators in the United States, Italy and Spain. A de-identified subject ID, COVID-19 status, age in years and sex were almost always included in the sample metadata. The dataset comprised deeply sampled blood TCRbeta repertoires from subjects exposed to, actively infected with, or recovered from COVID-19. The prospective study material was composed of cDNA or gDNA derived from T cells, B-cell-depleted T cells, or PBMCs. The samples were drawn from two sources: the first 160 participants of the ongoing ImmuneRACE study, and 950 to 1,500 subjects contributed by 6 global collaborators. The repertoires were released in a freely available public database intended as a resource for research on the immune response to SARS-CoV-2. Where available, HLA class I and class II types were taken from metadata supplied by the sample provider and were not determined by assay-based typing. The research as a whole found: Clinical and demographic metadata were provided uncurated, with the amount varying by source and participant.

The germline V and J ends show losses of 1 base and 12 bases respectively, and no gene match explains 7 bases of the junction. The germline V gene supplies CDR1 SGHTA and CDR2 FQGNSA. There are 14 amino acids in the CDR3, from cysteine to phenylalanine inclusive. Of the read, only the CDR3 DNA is kept; its 42 bases are in frame from base 1. A remark on this clone: The antigen this receptor binds is unknown. Base qualities are not provided; no much larger clone lies one nucleotide away.

TCRbeta CDR3 regions were amplified from genomic DNA using the immunoSEQ Assay, a bias-controlled multiplex PCR. For the original study's pipeline: Nucleated cell counts per sample were estimated from amplification of reference gene primers within the assay. To quantify the absolute abundance of each unique TCRbeta CDR3 rearrangement, sequence reads were collapsed and filtered. Productive Simpson clonality was computed per sample as the square root of Simpson's diversity index over productive rearrangements. This immuneACCESS table, as held by TCRdb, lists in-frame sequences with V and J called but not all clones. Of the missing ones, under half trace to an unresolved V gene in checked studies; the others have no known cause. V and J calls and clone size are those listed in that table; D and trimming were worked out from the DNA. This sample gives roughly 81,000 clones in total; 91% of them show up just once. Roughly 2% of the sample is in the top ten clones.

Collaborating institutions collected whole blood in K2EDTA tubes following their own protocols. For TCRbeta analysis, collaborator samples were shipped as frozen whole blood, as isolated PBMCs, or as DNA extracted from either sample type. The receptor was derived from a woman aged 50 to 60 in a cohort sampled during active COVID-19. The sequenced sample was peripheral blood. In this chain, TRBV7-2 is recombined with TRBJ1-4, with 8 bases matching TRBD1. The CDR3 region has the sequence CASSLGFVTGELFF. In nucleotide form, the sequence is TGTGCCAGCAGCTTAGGGTTCGTGACAGGGGAACTGTTTTTT.